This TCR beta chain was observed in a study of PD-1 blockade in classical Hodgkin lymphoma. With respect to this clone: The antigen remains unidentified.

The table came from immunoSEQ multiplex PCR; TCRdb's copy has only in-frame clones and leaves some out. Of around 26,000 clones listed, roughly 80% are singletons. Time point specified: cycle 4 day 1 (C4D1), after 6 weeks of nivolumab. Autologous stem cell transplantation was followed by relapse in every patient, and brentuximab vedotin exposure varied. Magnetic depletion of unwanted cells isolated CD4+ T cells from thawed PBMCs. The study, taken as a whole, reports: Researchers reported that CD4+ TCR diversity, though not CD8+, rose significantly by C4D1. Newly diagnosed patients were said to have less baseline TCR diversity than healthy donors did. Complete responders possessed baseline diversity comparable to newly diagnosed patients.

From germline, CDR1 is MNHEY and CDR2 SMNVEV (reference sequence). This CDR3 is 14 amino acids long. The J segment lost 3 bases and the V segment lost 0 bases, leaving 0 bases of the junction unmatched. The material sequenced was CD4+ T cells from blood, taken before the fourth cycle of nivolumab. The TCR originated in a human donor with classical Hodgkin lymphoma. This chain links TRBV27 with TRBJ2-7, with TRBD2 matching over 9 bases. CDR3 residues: CASSLSTSGYEQYF. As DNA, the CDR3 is TGTGCCAGCAGTTTATCGACTAGCGGCTACGAGCAGTACTTC.